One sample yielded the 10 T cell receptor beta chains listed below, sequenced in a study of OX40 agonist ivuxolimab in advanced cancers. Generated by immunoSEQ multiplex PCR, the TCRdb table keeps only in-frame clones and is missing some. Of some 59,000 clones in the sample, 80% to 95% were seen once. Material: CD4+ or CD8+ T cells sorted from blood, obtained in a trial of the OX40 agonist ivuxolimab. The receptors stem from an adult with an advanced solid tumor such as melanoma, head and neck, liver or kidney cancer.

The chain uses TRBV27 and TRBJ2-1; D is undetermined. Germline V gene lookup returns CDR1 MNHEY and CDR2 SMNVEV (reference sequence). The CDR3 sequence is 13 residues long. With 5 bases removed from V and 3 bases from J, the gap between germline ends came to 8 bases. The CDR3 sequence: CASSIFGYNEQFF. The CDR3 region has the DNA TGTGCCAGCAGTATATTCGGCTACAATGAGCAGTTCTTC.

CDR3 sequence (DNA): TGCGCCAGCGCCCTTGAAGCGGGAGTATACGAGCAGTACTTC. Its protein product is CASALEAGVYEQYF. The rearrangement uses TRBV4-1 and TRBJ2-7; 8 positions match TRBD2. This CDR3 has 14 amino acids. V was pared by 8 bases and J by 4 bases, with 10 bases of the junction left unmatched. Germline CDR1 is MGHRA and CDR2 is YSYEKL.

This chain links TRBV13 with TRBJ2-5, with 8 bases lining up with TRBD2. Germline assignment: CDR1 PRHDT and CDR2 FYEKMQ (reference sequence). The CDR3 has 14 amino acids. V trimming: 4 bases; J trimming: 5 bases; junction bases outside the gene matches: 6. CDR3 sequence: CASSSGGIPETQYF. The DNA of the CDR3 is TGTGCCAGCAGCTCGGGGGGGATCCCTGAGACCCAGTACTTC.

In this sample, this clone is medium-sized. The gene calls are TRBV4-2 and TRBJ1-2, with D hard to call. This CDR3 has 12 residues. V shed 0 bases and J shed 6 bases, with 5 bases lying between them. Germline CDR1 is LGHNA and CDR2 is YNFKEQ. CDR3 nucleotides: TGTGCCAGCAGCCAAGATGGGGATGGCTACACCTTC. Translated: CASSQDGDGYTF.

In nucleotides, the CDR3 is TGTGCCAGCAGTTACTCGAGGTTGGGTGAGCAGTACTTC. This codes for CASSYSRLGEQYF. This chain joins TRBV6-5 and TRBJ2-7, with unresolved D. The CDR3 runs to 13 residues. In germline, CDR1 is MNHEY, CDR2 SVGAGI. V lost 0 bases to trimming and J lost 7 bases, with 10 bases between them.

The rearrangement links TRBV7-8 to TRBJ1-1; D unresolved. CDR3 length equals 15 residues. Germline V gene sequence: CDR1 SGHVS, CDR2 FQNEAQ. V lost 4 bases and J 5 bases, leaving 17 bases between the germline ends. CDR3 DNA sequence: TGTGCCAGCAGCTCACCCCTACGGGCCGATACTGAAGCTTTCTTT. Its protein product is CASSSPLRADTEAFF.

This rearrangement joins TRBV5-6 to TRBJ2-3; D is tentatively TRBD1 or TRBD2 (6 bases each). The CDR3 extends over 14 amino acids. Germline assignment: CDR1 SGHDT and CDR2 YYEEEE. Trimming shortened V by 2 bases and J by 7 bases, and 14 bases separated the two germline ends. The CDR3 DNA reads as TGTGCCAGCAGCTTAGATGGGGGGCCTAATACGCAGTATTTT. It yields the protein CASSLDGGPNTQYF.

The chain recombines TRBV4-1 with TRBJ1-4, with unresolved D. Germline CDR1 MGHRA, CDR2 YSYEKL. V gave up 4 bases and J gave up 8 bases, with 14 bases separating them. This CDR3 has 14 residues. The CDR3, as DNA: TGCGCCAGCAGCCCCGGACCGTTCGAGGAAAAACTGTTTTTT. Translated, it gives CASSPGPFEEKLFF.

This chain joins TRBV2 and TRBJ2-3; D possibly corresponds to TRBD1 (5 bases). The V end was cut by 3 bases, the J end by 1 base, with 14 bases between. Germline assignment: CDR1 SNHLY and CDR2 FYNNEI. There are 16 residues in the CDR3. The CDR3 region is CASSDWQGLRTDTQYF. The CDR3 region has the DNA TGTGCCAGCAGTGACTGGCAGGGCCTACGCACAGATACGCAGTATTTT.

The CDR3 protein is CASRLPERADGYTF. Written as DNA, the CDR3 is TGTGCCAGCAGACTCCCGGAGAGGGCGGATGGCTACACCTTC. This chain uses TRBV28 with TRBJ1-2; D is unclear. Between the trimmed V and J ends, which lost 6 bases and 6 bases, there was a span of 17 bases. This CDR3 region has 14 residues. CDR1 and CDR2 (germline): MDHEN, SYDVKM.